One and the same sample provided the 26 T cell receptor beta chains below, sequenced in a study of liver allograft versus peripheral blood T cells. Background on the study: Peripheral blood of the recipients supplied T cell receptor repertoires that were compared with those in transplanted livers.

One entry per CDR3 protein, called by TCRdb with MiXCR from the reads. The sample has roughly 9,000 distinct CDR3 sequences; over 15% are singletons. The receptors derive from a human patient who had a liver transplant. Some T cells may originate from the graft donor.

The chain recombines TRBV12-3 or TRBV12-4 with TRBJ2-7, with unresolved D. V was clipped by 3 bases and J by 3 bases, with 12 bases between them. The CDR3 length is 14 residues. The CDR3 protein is CASSLSDGLYEQYF. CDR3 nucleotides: TGTGCCAGCAGTTTGTCGGACGGCCTCTACGAGCAGTACTTC.

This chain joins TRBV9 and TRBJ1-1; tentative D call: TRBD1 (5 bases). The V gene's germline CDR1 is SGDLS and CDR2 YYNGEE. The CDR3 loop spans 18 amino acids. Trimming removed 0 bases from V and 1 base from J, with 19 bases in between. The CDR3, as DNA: TGTGCCAGCAGCGTAGCCGGGGGGGGGTTTACAGGGAACACTGAAGCTTTCTTT. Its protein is CASSVAGGGFTGNTEAFF.

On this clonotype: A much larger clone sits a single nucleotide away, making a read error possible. The CDR3 DNA sequence: TGTGCCATCAGTTACGGACTGCGAGTAGGAGAAAAACTGTTTTTT. Its translation is CAISYGLRVGEKLFF. This sequence joins TRBV10-3 and TRBJ1-4; no clear D. CDR1 and CDR2 (germline): ENHRY, SYGVKD. Trimming left V 5 bases short and J 8 bases short, with 18 bases between. The CDR3 consists of 15 residues.

CDR3 DNA sequence: TGTGCCAGCAGCCCCCCTGCGACAAAGTTGTCCCTCCACTTT. Its translation is CASSPPATKLSLHF. The chain recombines TRBV11-2 with TRBJ1-6, with D uncertain. Germline CDR1 and CDR2: SGHAT and FQNNGV. CDR3 size: 14 residues. The V end lost 5 bases, the J end lost 14 bases, and 19 bases lay between the germline ends.

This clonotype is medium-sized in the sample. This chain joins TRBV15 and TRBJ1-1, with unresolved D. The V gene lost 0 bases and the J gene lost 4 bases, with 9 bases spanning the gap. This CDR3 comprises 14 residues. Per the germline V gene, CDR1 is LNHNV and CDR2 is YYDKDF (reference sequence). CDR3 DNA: TGTGCCACCAGCAGAGATCCCTACAGCACTGAAGCTTTCTTT. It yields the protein CATSRDPYSTEAFF.

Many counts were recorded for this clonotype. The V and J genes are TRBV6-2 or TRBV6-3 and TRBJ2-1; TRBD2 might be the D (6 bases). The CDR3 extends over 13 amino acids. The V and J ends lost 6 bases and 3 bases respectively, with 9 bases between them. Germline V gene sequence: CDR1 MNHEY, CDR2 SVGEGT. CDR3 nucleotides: TGTGCCAGCAGGGAGGGACTCTACAATGAGCAGTTCTTC. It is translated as CASREGLYNEQFF.

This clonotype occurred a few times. Here the CDR3 DNA reads TGTGCCAGCACCAATGGGGGGGCTGAAGCTTTCTTT. It is translated as CASTNGGAEAFF. J is TRBJ1-1 and V is TRBV12-3 or TRBV12-4, with D perhaps TRBD1 (5 bases). The V gene lost 7 bases and the J gene lost 6 bases, with 12 bases spanning the gap. This CDR3 contains 12 residues.

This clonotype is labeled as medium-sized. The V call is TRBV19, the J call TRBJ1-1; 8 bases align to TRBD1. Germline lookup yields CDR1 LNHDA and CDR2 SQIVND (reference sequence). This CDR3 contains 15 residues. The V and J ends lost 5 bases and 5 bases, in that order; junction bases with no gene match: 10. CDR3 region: CASSLFPGGRTEAFF. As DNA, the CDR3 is TGTGCCAGTAGTCTATTTCCAGGGGGCAGGACTGAAGCTTTCTTT.

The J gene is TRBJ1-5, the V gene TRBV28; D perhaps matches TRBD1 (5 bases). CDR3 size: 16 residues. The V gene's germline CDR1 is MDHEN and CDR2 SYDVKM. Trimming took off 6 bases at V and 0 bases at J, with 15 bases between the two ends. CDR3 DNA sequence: TGTGCCAGCAGCCTCCTTCGACAGTATAGCAATCAGCCCCAGCATTTT. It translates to CASSLLRQYSNQPQHF.

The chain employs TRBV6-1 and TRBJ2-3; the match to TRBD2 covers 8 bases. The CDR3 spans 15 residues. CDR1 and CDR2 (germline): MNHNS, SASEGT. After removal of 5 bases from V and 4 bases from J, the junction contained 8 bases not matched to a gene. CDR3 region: CASSYYGGAADTQYF. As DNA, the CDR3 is TGTGCCAGCAGTTATTACGGGGGGGCGGCAGATACGCAGTATTTT.

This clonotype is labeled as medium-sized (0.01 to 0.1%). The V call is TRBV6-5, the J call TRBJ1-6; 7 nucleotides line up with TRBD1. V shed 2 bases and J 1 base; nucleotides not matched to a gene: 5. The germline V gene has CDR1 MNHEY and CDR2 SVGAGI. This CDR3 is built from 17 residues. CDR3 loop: CASSYRGGTSYNSPLHF. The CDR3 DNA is TGTGCCAGCAGTTACAGAGGGGGCACGTCCTATAATTCACCCCTCCACTTT.

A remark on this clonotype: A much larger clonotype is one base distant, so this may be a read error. CDR3 region: CVSSLGDLFNTEAFF. CDR3 DNA: TGTGTCAGCAGCTTGGGGGACTTGTTTAACACTGAAGCTTTCTTT. This chain joins TRBV5-6 and TRBJ1-1; TRBD1 might be the D (5 bases). The CDR3 covers 15 residues. Germline CDR1 SGHDT, CDR2 YYEEEE.

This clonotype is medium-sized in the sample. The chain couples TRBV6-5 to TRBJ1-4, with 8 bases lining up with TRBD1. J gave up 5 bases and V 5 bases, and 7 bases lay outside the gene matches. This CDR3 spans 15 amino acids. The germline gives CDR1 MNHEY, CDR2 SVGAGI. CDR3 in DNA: TGTGCCAGCAGTACCTGGACAGGGCGAAATGAAAAACTGTTTTTT. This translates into CASSTWTGRNEKLFF.

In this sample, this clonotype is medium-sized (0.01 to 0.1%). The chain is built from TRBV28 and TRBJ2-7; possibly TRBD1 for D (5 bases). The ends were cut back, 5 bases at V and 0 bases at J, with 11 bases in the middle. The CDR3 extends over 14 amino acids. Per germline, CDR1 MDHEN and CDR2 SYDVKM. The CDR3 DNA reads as TGTGCCAGCAGTCCGAGACAGAGCTCCTACGAGCAGTACTTC. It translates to CASSPRQSSYEQYF.

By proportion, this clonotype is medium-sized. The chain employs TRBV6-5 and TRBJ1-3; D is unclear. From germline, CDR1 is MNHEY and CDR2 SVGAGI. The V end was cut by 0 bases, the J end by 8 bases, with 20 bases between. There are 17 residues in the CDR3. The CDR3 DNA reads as TGTGCCAGCAGTTACTCGAATAGTGGTAGGGTGTGGGACACCATATATTTT. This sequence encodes CASSYSNSGRVWDTIYF.

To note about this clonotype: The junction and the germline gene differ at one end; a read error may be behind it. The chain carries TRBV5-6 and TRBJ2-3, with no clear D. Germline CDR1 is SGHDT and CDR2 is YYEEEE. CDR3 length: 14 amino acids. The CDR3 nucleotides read TGTGCCAGCAGCTTAATAGTCACCACAGATATGCAGTATTTT. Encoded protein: CASSLIVTTDMQYF.

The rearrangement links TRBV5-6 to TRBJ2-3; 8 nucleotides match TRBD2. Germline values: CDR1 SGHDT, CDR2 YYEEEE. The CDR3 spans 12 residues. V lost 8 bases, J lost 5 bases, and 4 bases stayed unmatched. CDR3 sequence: CARAGEIDTQYF. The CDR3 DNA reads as TGTGCCAGAGCGGGGGAGATAGATACGCAGTATTTT.

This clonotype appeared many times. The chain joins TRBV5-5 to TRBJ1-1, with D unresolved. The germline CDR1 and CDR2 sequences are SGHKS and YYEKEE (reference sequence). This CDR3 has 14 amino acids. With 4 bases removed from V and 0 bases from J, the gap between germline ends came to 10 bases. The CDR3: CASSAQVMNTEAFF. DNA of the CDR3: TGTGCCAGCAGCGCTCAGGTTATGAACACTGAAGCTTTCTTT.

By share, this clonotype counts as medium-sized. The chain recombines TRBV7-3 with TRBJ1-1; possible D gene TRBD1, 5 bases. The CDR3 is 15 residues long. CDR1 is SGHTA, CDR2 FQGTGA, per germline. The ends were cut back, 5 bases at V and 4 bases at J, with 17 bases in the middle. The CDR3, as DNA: TGTGCCAGCAGCCTCTCAGGGATCGGTATCACTGAAGCTTTCTTT. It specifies CASSLSGIGITEAFF.

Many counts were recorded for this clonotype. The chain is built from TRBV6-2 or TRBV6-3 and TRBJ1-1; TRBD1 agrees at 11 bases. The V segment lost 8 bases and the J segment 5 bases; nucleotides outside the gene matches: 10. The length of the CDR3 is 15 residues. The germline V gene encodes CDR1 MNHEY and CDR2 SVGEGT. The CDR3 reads CASSPTDRGRTEAFF. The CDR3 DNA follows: TGTGCCAGCTCCCCGACGGACAGGGGGCGGACTGAAGCTTTCTTT.

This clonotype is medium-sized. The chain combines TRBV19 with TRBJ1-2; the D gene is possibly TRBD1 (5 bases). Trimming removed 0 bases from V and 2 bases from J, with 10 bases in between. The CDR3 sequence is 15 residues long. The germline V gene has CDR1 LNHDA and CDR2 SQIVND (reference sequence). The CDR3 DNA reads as TGTGCCAGTAGTATAGAGGGGGACGGGAACTATGGCTACACCTTC. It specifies CASSIEGDGNYGYTF.

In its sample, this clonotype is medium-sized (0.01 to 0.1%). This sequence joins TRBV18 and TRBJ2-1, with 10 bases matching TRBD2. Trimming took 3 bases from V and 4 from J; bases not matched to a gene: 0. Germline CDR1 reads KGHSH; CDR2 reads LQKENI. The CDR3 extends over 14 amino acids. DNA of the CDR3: TGTGCCAGCTCACCGACTAGCGGGTACAATGAGCAGTTCTTC. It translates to CASSPTSGYNEQFF.

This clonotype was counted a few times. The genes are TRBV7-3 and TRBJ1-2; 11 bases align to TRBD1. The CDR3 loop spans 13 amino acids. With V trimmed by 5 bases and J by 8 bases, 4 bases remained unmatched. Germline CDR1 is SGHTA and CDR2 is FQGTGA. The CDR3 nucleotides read TGTGCCAGCAGCCCGGGACAGGGGGAAGGCTACACCTTC. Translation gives CASSPGQGEGYTF.

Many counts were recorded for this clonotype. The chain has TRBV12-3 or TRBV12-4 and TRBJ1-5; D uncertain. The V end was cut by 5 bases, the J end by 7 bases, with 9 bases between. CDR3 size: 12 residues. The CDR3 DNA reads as TGTGCCAGCAGTCTCCTGGGACAGCCCCAGCATTTT. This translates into CASSLLGQPQHF.

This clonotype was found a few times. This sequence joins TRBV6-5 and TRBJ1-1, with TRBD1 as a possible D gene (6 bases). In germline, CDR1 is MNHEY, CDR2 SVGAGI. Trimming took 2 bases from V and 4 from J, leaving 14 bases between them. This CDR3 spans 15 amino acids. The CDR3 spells CASSYNYQGSTEAFF. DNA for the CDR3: TGTGCCAGCAGTTACAATTATCAGGGGAGCACTGAAGCTTTCTTT.

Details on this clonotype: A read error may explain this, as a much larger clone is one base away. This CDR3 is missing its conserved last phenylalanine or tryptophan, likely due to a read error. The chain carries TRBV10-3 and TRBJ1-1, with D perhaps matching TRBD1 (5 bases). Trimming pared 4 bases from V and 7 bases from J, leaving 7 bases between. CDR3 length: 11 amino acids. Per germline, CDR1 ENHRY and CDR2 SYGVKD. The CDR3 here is CAISGTLEAFL. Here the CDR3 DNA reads TGTGCCATCAGTGGGACACTTGAAGCTTTCCTT.